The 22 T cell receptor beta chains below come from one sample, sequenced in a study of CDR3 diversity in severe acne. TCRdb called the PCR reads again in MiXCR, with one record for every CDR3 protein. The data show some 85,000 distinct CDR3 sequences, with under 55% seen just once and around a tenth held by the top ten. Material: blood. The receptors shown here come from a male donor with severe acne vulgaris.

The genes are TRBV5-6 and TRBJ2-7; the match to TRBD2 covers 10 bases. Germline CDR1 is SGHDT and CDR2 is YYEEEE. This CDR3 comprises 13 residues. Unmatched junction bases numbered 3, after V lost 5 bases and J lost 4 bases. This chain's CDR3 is CASRWGLAYEQYF. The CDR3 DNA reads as TGTGCCAGCAGGTGGGGACTAGCGTACGAGCAGTACTTC.

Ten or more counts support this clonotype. The CDR3 here is CASNPYPGGYEQYF. CDR3 DNA sequence: TGTGCCAGCAACCCTTATCCGGGGGGCTACGAGCAGTACTTC. The gene calls are TRBV5-5 and TRBJ2-7; 7 nucleotides agree with TRBD2. V trimming: 6 bases; J trimming: 3 bases; junction bases outside the gene matches: 9. The CDR3 consists of 14 residues. Germline assignment: CDR1 SGHKS and CDR2 YYEKEE (reference sequence).

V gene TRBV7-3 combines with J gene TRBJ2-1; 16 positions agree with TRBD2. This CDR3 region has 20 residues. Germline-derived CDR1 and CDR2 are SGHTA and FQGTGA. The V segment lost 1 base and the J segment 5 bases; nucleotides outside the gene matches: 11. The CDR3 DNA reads TGTGCCAGCAGCTTAATAGGGGGCAAGGGGACTAGCGGGAGGGACAATGAGCAGTTCTTC. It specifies CASSLIGGKGTSGRDNEQFF. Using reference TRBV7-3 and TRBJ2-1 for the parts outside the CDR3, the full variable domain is GAGVSQTPSNKVTEKGKYVELRCDPISGHTALYWYRQSLGQGPEFLIYFQGTGAADDSGLPNDRFFAVRPEGSVSTLKIQRTERGDSAVYLCASSLIGGKGTSGRDNEQFFGPGTRLTVL.

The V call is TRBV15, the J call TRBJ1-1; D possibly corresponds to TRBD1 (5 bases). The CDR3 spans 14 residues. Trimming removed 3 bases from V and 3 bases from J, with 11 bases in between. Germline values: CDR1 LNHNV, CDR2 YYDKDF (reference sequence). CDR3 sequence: CATSRPQGDTEAFF. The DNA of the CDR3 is TGTGCCACCAGCAGGCCCCAGGGCGACACTGAAGCTTTCTTT.

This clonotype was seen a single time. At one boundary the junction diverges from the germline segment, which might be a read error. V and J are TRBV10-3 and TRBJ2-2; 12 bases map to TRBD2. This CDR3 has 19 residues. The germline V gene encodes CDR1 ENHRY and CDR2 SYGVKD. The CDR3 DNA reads TGTGCCAGCAGTATCCCCGGGACTAGCGGGCCTGCGAACACCGGGGAGCTGTTTTTT. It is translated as CASSIPGTSGPANTGELFF.

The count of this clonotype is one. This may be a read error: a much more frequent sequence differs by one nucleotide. Here the CDR3 reads CASGATSGDYNEQFF. CDR3 nucleotides: TGTGCCAGCGGTGCCACTAGCGGGGACTACAATGAGCAGTTCTTC. J is TRBJ2-1 and V is TRBV6-4; 10 bases agree with TRBD2. The V gene end was trimmed by 8 bases and the J gene end by 3 bases; junction bases not matched to a gene: 7. Germline CDR1 and CDR2: MRHNA and SNTAGT. The CDR3 covers 15 residues.

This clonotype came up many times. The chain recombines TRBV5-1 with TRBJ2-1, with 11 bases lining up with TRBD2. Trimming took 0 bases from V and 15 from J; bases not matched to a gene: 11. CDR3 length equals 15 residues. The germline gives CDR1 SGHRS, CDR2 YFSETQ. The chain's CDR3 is CASSLDTSGGSQRFF. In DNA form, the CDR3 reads TGCGCCAGCAGCTTGGATACTAGCGGGGGTTCCCAGCGGTTCTTC.

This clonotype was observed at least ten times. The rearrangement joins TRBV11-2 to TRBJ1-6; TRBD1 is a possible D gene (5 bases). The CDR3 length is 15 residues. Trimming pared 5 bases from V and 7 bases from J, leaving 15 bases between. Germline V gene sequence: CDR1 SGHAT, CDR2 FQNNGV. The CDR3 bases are TGTGCCAGCAGCATCACCGGGACCTCAAATTCACCCCTCCACTTT. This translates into CASSITGTSNSPLHF.

DNA of the CDR3: TGTGCCAGCAGCGGTGGACAGGGTCGGGACGAGCAGTACTTC. It encodes CASSGGQGRDEQYF. The chain employs TRBV12-3 or TRBV12-4 and TRBJ2-5; 8 bases match TRBD1. The J call may be mistaken, given a closer DNA end match to TRBJ2-7. The CDR3 is 14 residues long.

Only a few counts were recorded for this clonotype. CDR3 region: CASRTASMNTEAFF. For the CDR3, the DNA is TGTGCCAGCAGAACAGCAAGCATGAACACTGAAGCTTTCTTT. The chain joins TRBV6-1 to TRBJ1-1; D is undetermined. Trimming removed 6 bases from V and 0 bases from J, with 11 bases in between. Germline CDR1 MNHNS, CDR2 SASEGT. The CDR3 runs 14 residues.

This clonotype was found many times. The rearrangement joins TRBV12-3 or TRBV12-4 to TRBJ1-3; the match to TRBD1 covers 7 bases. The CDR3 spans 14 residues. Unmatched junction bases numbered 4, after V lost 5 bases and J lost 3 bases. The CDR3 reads CASSEDRFGNTIYF. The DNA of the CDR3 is TGTGCCAGCAGTGAGGACAGGTTTGGAAACACCATATATTTT.

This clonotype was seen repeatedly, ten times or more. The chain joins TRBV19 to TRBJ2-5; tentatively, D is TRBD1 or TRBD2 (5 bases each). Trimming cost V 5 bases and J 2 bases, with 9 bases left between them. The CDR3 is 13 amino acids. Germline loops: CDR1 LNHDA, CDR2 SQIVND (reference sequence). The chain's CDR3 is CASSPGPQETQYF. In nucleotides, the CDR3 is TGTGCCAGTAGTCCGGGGCCTCAAGAGACCCAGTACTTC.

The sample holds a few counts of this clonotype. The CDR3 coding sequence is TGTGCCAGCAGCCCATGGACAGACTCCACCGGGGAGCTGTTTTTT. This sequence encodes CASSPWTDSTGELFF. This chain links TRBV5-6 with TRBJ2-2; possible D gene TRBD1, 6 bases. This CDR3 spans 15 amino acids. Germline V gives CDR1 SGHDT, CDR2 YYEEEE. V lost 4 bases and J lost 4, with 14 bases in between.

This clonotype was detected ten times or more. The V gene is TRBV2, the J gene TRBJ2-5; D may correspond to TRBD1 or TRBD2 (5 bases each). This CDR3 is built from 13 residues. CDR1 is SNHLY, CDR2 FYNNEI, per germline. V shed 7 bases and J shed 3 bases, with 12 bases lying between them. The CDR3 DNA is TGTGCCAGCATGGGGGTGACGGAAGAGACCCAGTACTTC. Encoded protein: CASMGVTEETQYF.

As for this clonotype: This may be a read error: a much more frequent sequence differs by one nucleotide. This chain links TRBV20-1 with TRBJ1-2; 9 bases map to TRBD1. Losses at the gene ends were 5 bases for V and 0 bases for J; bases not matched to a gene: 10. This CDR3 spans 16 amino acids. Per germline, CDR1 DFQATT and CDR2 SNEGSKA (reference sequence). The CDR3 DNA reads TGCAGTGCTTCTTCCGGGACAGGGACCTCTAACTATGGCTACACCTTC. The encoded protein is CSASSGTGTSNYGYTF.

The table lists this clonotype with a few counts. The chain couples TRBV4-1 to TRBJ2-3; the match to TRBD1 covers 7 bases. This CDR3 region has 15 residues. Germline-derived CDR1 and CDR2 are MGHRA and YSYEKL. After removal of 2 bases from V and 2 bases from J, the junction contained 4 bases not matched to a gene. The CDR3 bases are TGCGCCAGCAGCCAATGGGACAGTTACACAGATACGCAGTATTTT. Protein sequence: CASSQWDSYTDTQYF.

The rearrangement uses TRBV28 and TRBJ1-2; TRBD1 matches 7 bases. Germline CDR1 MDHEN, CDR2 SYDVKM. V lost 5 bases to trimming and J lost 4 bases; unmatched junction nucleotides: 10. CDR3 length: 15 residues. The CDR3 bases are TGTGCCAGCAGTGTAACAGGGGTCGGAGGCTATGGCTACACCTTC. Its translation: CASSVTGVGGYGYTF.

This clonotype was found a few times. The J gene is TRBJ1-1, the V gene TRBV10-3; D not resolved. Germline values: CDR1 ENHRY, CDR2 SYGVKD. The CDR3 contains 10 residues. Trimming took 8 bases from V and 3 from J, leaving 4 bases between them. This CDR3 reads CAIGDTEAFF. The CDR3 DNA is TGTGCCATCGGAGACACTGAAGCTTTCTTT.

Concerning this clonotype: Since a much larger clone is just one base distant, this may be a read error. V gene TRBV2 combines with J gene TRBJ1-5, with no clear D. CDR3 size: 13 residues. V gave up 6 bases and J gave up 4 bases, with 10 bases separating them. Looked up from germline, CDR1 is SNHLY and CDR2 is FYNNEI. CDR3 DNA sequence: TGTGCCAGCAGATCCGGGATAAATCAGCCCCAGCATTTT. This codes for CASRSGINQPQHF.

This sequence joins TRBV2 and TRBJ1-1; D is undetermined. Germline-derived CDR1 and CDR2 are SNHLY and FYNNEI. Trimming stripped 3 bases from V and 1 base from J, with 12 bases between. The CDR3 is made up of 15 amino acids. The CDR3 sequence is CASSEWGAGNTEAFF. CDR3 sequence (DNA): TGTGCCAGCAGTGAGTGGGGTGCGGGGAACACTGAAGCTTTCTTT.

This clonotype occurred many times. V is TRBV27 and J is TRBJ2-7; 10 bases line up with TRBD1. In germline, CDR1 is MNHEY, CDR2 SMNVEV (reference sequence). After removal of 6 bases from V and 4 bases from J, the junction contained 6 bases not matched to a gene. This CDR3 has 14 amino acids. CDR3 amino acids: CASSLTGGEYEQYF. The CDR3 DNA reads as TGTGCCAGCAGCCTGACAGGGGGCGAGTACGAGCAGTACTTC.

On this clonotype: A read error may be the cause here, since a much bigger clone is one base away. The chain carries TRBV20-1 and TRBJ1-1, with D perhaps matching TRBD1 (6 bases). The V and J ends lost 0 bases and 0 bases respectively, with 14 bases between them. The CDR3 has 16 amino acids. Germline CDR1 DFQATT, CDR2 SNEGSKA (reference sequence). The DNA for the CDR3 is TGCAGTGCTAGAGATCAAGAAACAGGGATGAACACTGAAGCTTTCTTT. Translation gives CSARDQETGMNTEAFF.